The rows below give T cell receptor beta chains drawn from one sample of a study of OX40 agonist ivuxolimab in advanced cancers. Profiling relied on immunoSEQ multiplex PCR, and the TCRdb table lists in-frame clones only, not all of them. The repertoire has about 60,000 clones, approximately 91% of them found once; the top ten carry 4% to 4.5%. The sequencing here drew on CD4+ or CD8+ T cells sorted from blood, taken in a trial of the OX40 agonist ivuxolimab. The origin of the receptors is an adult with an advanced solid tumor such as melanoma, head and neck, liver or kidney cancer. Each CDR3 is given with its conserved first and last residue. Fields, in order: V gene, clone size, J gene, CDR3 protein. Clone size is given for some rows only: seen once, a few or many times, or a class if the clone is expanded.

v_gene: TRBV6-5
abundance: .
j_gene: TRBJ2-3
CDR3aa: CASSQSPDTQYF

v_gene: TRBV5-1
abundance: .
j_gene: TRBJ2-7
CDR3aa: CASSLRTSSYEQYF

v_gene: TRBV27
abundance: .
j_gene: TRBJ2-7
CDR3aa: CASSLSGPNSYEQYF

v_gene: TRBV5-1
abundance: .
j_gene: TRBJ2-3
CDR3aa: CASSLERGDTDTQYF

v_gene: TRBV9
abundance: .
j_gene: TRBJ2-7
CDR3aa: CASSVGLGDYSYEQYF

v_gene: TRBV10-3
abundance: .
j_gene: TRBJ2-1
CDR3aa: CAISESGARDGQFF

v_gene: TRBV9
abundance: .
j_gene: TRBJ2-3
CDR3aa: CASSPGSGDTQYF

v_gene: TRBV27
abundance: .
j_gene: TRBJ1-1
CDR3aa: CASSFAGTGYIFF

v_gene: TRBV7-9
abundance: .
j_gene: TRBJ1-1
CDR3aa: CASSKSTEAFF

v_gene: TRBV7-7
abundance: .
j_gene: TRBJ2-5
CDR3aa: CASSPPQATQYF

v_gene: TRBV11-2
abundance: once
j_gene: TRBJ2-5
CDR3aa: CASSLGPGVRGAETQYF

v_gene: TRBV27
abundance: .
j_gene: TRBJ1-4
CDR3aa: CASSFNFRTPELFF

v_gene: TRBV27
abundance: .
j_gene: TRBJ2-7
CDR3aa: CASSYGSKGEQYF

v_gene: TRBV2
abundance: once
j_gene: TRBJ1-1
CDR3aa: CASPGPWTGNTEAFF

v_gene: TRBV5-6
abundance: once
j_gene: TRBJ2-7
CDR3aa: CASSLDNYEQYF

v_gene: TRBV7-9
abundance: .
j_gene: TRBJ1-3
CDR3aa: CASSPIFWDRGAGNTIYF

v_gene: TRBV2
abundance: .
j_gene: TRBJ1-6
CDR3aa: CASSDRSSYNSPLHF

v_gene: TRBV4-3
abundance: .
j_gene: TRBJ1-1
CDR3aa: CASSQEGGPTEAFF

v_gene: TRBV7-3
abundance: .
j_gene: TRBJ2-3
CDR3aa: CASRPSGISTDTQYF

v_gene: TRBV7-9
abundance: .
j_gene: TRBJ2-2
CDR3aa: CASSLGEMGELFF

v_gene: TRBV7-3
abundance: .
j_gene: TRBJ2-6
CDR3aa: CASSSYIAGANVLTF

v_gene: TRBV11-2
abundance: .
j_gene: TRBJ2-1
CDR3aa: CASSFDRGNEQFF

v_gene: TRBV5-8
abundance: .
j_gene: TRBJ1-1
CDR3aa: CASRGWDTDTEAFF

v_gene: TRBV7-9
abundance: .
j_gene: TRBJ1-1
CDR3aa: CASSLGAGTEAFF

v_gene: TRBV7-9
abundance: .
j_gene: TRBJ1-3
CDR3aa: CASSLGTGDSGNTIYF

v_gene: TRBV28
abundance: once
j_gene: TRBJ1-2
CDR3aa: CASSLSPTGQGYTF

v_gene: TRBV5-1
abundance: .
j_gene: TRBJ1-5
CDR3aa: CASSLGQGSNQPQHF

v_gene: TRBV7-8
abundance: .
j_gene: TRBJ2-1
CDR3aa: CASSYKRVSYNEQFF

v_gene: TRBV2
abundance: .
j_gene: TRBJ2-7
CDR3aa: CASREGSNPIYEQYF

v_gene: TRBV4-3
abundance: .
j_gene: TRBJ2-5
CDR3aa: CASSQDWLAGEEETQYF

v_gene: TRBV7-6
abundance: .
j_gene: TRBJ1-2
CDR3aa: CASSLAVGQGAHGYTF

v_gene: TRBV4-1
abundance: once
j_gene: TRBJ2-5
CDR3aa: CASSLQGDRLGEQYF

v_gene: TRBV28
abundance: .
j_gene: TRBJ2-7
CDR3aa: CASRDRGTYEQYF

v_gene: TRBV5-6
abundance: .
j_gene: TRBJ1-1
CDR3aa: CASSLGPEAFF

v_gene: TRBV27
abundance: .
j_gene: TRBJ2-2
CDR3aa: CASSLYPGHHTGELFF

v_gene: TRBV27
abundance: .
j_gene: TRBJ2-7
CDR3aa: CASSFGQGYEQYF

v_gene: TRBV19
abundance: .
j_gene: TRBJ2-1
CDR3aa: CASSSSGSYNEQFF

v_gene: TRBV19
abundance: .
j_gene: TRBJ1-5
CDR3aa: CASSLQGSNQPQHF

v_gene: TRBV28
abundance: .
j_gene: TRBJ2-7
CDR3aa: CASSLTGIHEQYF

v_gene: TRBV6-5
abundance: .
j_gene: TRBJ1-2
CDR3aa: CASSYSVGGDNGYTF

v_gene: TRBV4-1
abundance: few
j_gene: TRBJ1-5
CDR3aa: CASSQAEPQPQHF

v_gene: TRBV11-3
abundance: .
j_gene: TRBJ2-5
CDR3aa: CASSSRGEETQYF

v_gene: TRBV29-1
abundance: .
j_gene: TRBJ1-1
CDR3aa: CSVPMTGGMDTEAFF

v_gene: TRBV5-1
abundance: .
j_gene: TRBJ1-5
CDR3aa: CASSLGGYSNQPQHF

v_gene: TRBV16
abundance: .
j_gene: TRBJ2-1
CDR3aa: CASSQSPFKQGLGEQFF

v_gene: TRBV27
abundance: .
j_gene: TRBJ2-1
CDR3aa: CASSRYGGSEQFF

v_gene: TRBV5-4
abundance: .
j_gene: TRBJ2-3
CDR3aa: CASTLWGAGTDTQYF

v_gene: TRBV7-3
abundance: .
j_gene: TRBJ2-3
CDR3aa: CASSLSGGAVDTQYF

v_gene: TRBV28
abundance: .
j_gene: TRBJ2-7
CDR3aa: CASSLVGTGVHEQYF

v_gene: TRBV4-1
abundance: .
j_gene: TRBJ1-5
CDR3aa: CASSQVQGAHQPQHF

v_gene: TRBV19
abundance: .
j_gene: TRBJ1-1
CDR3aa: CASSVDRGVGTEAFF

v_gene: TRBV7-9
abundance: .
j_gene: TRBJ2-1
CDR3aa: CASSSPSGGYNEQFF

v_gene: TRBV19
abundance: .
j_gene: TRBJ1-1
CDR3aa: CASSIAGTGGTEAFF

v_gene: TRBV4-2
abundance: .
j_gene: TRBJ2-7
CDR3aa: CASSQVVGSYEQYF

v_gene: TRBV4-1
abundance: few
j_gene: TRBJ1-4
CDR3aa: CASGQLTNEKLFF

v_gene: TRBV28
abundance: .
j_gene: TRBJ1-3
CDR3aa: CASSFKGYSGNTIYF

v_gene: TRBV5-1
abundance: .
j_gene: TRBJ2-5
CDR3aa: CASSLGQVKETQYF

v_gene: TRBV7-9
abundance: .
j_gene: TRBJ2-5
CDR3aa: CASSLGWTGGKETQYF

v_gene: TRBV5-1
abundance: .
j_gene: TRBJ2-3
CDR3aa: CASSLVAGEVDTQYF

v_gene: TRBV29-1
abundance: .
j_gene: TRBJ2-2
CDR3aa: CSVGVTGVYTGELFF